The clone carrying this TCR beta chain has more than one count but fewer than ten. This sample is part of a study of blood T cell repertoires in COVID-19. In the study overall: Donors in the United States, Italy and Spain gave samples during acute or convalescent COVID-19. T cells, B-cell-depleted T cells, or PBMCs provided the cDNA or gDNA that served as material.

As handled by the study authors: Amplifying reference gene primers gave estimates of nucleated cell counts. The protocol was immunoSEQ multiplex PCR, while the TCRdb copy is restricted to in-frame clones and leaves out a portion. V, J and clone size are those of that table, while D and trimming were read from the DNA. The table lists about 34,000 clones, 75% of them singletons. CDR1 SEHNR and CDR2 FQNEAQ come from the germline V gene (reference sequence). The CDR3 sequence is 15 residues long. Trimming left V 2 bases short and J 1 base short, with 11 bases between. The origin of this receptor is a man at least 80 years old with active or convalescent COVID-19. This chain connects TRBV7-9 to TRBJ1-1; the D is unclear. Sequenced sample: peripheral blood. The chain's CDR3 is CASSLYPGENTEAFF. The CDR3 DNA is TGTGCCAGCAGCTTATATCCCGGGGAGAACACTGAAGCTTTCTTT.